This is a list of T cell receptor beta chains from one sample in a study of blood T cell repertoires in COVID-19. Profiled with immunoSEQ multiplex PCR; TCRdb holds only in-frame clones, not every one. The sample gives about 140,000 clones, 84% of which show up once; around 6.8% is in the top ten. The sequencing sample was made of peripheral blood. The receptor set was obtained from a human donor in a cohort sampled during active COVID-19. Each CDR3 is given with its conserved first and last residue. The D gene is left open where the match is weak. Expanded clones get a size class; other rows say once, few or many, or leave the size out.

J,length,size,V,D,CDR3,DNA
TRBJ2-2,16,-,TRBV7-2,TRBD2,CASSRTSGGPTGELFF,TGTGCCAGCAGCCGGACTAGCGGGGGTCCCACCGGGGAGCTGTTTTTT
TRBJ1-4,18,-,TRBV7-9,TRBD1,CASSLRGTGPKANEKLFF,TGTGCCAGCAGCTTGAGGGGGACAGGGCCGAAGGCTAATGAAAAACTGTTTTTT
TRBJ2-3,17,-,TRBV18,TRBD2,CASSRSSGGARTDTQYF,TGTGCCAGCTCACGGAGTAGCGGGGGGGCGCGCACAGATACGCAGTATTTT
TRBJ1-2,13,-,TRBV3-1/TRBV3-2,TRBD1,CASNHRGQYGYTF,TGTGCCAGCAACCACAGGGGACAATATGGCTACACCTTC
TRBJ2-3,13,-,TRBV9,-,CASSVRVTDTQYF,TGTGCCAGCAGCGTCCGGGTCACAGATACGCAGTATTTT
TRBJ2-7,15,-,TRBV15,TRBD1,CATSRDGTGGSEQYF,TGTGCCACCAGCAGAGATGGGACAGGAGGTTCCGAGCAGTACTTC
TRBJ1-3,13,-,TRBV13,TRBD1,CASRQGAGNTIYF,TGTGCCAGCAGGCAGGGGGCTGGAAACACCATATATTTT
TRBJ2-5,14,-,TRBV5-1,TRBD2,CASSFGTSGEAQYF,TGCGCCAGCAGCTTCGGGACTAGCGGGGAGGCCCAGTACTTC
TRBJ2-3,16,-,TRBV9,TRBD2,CASSVALAGGGDTQYF,TGTGCCAGCAGCGTAGCCCTAGCGGGGGGTGGGGATACGCAGTATTTT
TRBJ2-7,11,-,TRBV20-1,TRBD1,CSVRGPYEQYF,TGCAGTGTTAGGGGGCCCTACGAGCAGTACTTC
TRBJ1-2,14,-,TRBV6-2/TRBV6-3,-,CASSRGAVIYGYTF,TGTGCCAGCAGCCGCGGCGCGGTCATTTATGGCTACACCTTC
TRBJ1-3,18,once,TRBV5-1,TRBD1,CASSWGQGQRYSGNTIYF,TGCGCCAGCAGTTGGGGACAGGGGCAACGATACTCTGGAAACACCATATATTTT
TRBJ1-2,13,-,TRBV2,-,CASRAATNYGYTF,TGTGCCAGCAGGGCGGCAACTAACTATGGCTACACCTTC
TRBJ2-2,16,-,TRBV19,-,CASREVPSSNTGELFF,TGTGCCAGTAGAGAGGTCCCTAGCTCGAACACCGGGGAGCTGTTTTTT
TRBJ2-7,14,-,TRBV6-5,-,CASSQGQTLYEQYF,TGTGCCAGCAGCCAGGGACAAACCCTCTACGAGCAGTACTTC
TRBJ1-4,15,-,TRBV5-6,TRBD1,CASSFRVQGAEKLFF,TGTGCCAGCAGCTTTCGCGTTCAGGGGGCTGAAAAACTGTTTTTT
TRBJ1-2,16,-,TRBV7-2,-,CASSPGQRMANYGYTF,TGTGCCAGCAGCCCTGGACAGAGGATGGCTAACTATGGCTACACCTTC
TRBJ2-4,12,-,TRBV21-1,-,CASSKRNSSEYF,TGTGCCAGCAGCAAAAGAAATTCCTCGGAGTACTTC
TRBJ2-1,14,-,TRBV11-3,TRBD1,CASSGTGANNEQFF,TGTGCCAGTTCCGGGACAGGAGCCAACAATGAGCAGTTCTTC
TRBJ2-1,16,-,TRBV6-6,TRBD1,CASSFSTNRGHNEQFF,TGTGCCAGCAGTTTTTCGACCAACAGGGGGCACAATGAGCAGTTCTTC
TRBJ1-4,15,once,TRBV9,TRBD1,CASSERTGSAEKLFF,TGTGCCAGCAGCGAGCGGACAGGGTCGGCTGAAAAACTGTTTTTT
TRBJ2-2,14,-,TRBV5-1,-,CASSLAGVTGELFF,TGCGCCAGCAGCTTGGCAGGGGTCACCGGGGAGCTGTTTTTT
TRBJ1-2,15,-,TRBV19,-,CASTRGQAPNYGYTF,TGTGCCAGTACGAGGGGACAAGCCCCTAACTATGGCTACACCTTC